A selection of T cell receptor beta chains follows, all from one sample in a study of blood T cell repertoires in COVID-19. TCRdb's table, derived via immunoSEQ multiplex PCR, lists solely in-frame clones and lacks some. The data contain some 50,000 clones, approximately 88% of them singletons. The specimen sequenced was peripheral blood. Receptors originate from a man between 65 and 85 years old with acute or convalescent COVID-19. Both conserved end residues are part of each CDR3. D genes are given only for firm matches. Size values are once, few and many counts, or a class for expanded clones, and some rows have none.

abundance: NA; len: 14; v_gene: TRBV18; d_gene: TRBD1; j_gene: TRBJ1-6; CDR3nt: TGTGCCAGCACGACCGGGACAGAGGCTTCACCCCTCCACTTT; CDR3aa: CASTTGTEASPLHF
abundance: NA; len: 13; v_gene: TRBV6-5; d_gene: TRBD1; j_gene: TRBJ1-1; CDR3nt: TGTGCCAGCACCCGAAAGGGGGCTACTGAAGCTTTCTTT; CDR3aa: CASTRKGATEAFF
abundance: many; len: 13; v_gene: TRBV6-5; d_gene: NA; j_gene: TRBJ1-6; CDR3nt: TGTGCCAGCAAGCGACGGGTTAATTCACCCCTCCACTTT; CDR3aa: CASKRRVNSPLHF
abundance: NA; len: 14; v_gene: TRBV27; d_gene: TRBD1; j_gene: TRBJ2-7; CDR3nt: TGTGCCAGCAGGGGACAGGGGGGCACCTACGAGCAGTACTTC; CDR3aa: CASRGQGGTYEQYF
abundance: NA; len: 15; v_gene: TRBV5-1; d_gene: TRBD1; j_gene: TRBJ2-2; CDR3nt: TGCGCCAGCAGAGAGGGCAGGGGGCGCGCCGGGGAGCTGTTTTTT; CDR3aa: CASREGRGRAGELFF
abundance: NA; len: 15; v_gene: TRBV5-6; d_gene: NA; j_gene: TRBJ1-6; CDR3nt: TGTGCCAGCAGCTTGGCTGGCGGACTAAGGTCGCCCCTCCACTTT; CDR3aa: CASSLAGGLRSPLHF
abundance: few; len: 13; v_gene: TRBV5-1; d_gene: NA; j_gene: TRBJ1-2; CDR3nt: TGCGCCAGCAGCTTGGAGTCAGGGGAAGGCTACACCTTC; CDR3aa: CASSLESGEGYTF
abundance: few; len: 15; v_gene: TRBV24-1; d_gene: TRBD1; j_gene: TRBJ2-1; CDR3nt: TGTGCCACCAGTGATCCCCGGACAGGTAGGGGTGAGCAGTTCTTC; CDR3aa: CATSDPRTGRGEQFF
abundance: NA; len: 11; v_gene: TRBV19; d_gene: NA; j_gene: TRBJ1-1; CDR3nt: TGTGCCAGTAGTGGCCATACTGAAGCTTTCTTT; CDR3aa: CASSGHTEAFF
abundance: NA; len: 15; v_gene: TRBV5-4; d_gene: NA; j_gene: TRBJ2-5; CDR3nt: TGTGCCAGCAGCTGGGAGGGGGGCGGTGAAGAGACCCAGTACTTC; CDR3aa: CASSWEGGGEETQYF
abundance: once; len: 15; v_gene: TRBV7-2; d_gene: NA; j_gene: TRBJ1-1; CDR3nt: TGTGCCAGCAGCTTGGGACTGGTAGTGAACACTGAAGCTTTCTTT; CDR3aa: CASSLGLVVNTEAFF
abundance: NA; len: 18; v_gene: TRBV6-6; d_gene: TRBD2; j_gene: TRBJ2-3; CDR3nt: TGTGCCAGCAGTCGAAGGGGGGGACTAGCGGGGACCACAGATACGCAGTATTTT; CDR3aa: CASSRRGGLAGTTDTQYF
abundance: NA; len: 16; v_gene: TRBV7-2; d_gene: TRBD1; j_gene: TRBJ1-3; CDR3nt: TGTGCCAGCAGCTTTCGGGGGACAGGGGGAGGAAACACCATATATTTT; CDR3aa: CASSFRGTGGGNTIYF
abundance: NA; len: 11; v_gene: TRBV12-3/TRBV12-4; d_gene: NA; j_gene: TRBJ2-1; CDR3nt: TGTGCCAGCAAACTCTACAATGAGCAGTTCTTC; CDR3aa: CASKLYNEQFF
abundance: NA; len: 14; v_gene: TRBV5-1; d_gene: NA; j_gene: TRBJ2-7; CDR3nt: TGCGCCAGCAGCTTTATGAGGGGGAACTACGAGCAGTACTTC; CDR3aa: CASSFMRGNYEQYF
abundance: NA; len: 15; v_gene: TRBV9; d_gene: TRBD2; j_gene: TRBJ2-1; CDR3nt: TGTGCCAGCAGCCCGCACGGGGGGGGGAGGAATGAGCAGTTCTTC; CDR3aa: CASSPHGGGRNEQFF
abundance: NA; len: 13; v_gene: TRBV7-2; d_gene: NA; j_gene: TRBJ2-2; CDR3nt: TGTGCCAGCAGGTTACAGGTCCCCGGGGAGCTGTTTTTT; CDR3aa: CASRLQVPGELFF
abundance: NA; len: 12; v_gene: TRBV9; d_gene: NA; j_gene: TRBJ2-2; CDR3nt: TGTGCCAGCAGCCCCTACACCGGGGAGCTGTTTTTT; CDR3aa: CASSPYTGELFF
abundance: NA; len: 15; v_gene: TRBV30; d_gene: TRBD1; j_gene: TRBJ1-6; CDR3nt: TGTGCCTGGGGACGGTCCGGGACAGAGAATTCACCCCTCCACTTT; CDR3aa: CAWGRSGTENSPLHF
abundance: NA; len: 14; v_gene: TRBV15; d_gene: TRBD1; j_gene: TRBJ1-1; CDR3nt: TGTGCCACCACCAAGGGGACAGTTAACACTGAAGCTTTCTTT; CDR3aa: CATTKGTVNTEAFF
abundance: NA; len: 14; v_gene: TRBV4-1; d_gene: NA; j_gene: TRBJ1-1; CDR3nt: TGCGCCAGCAGCCAAGACGAGCAAAACACTGAAGCTTTCTTT; CDR3aa: CASSQDEQNTEAFF
abundance: NA; len: 17; v_gene: TRBV12-2; d_gene: NA; j_gene: TRBJ2-3; CDR3nt: TGTGCAAGTCGCTTAGTCCCTCCGGGACACTTGACAGATACGCAGTATTTT; CDR3aa: CASRLVPPGHLTDTQYF
abundance: few; len: 17; v_gene: TRBV19; d_gene: NA; j_gene: TRBJ1-5; CDR3nt: TGTGCCAGTAGTTCCCTGGTGGTTCAGGAACGCAATCAGCCCCAGCATTTT; CDR3aa: CASSSLVVQERNQPQHF
abundance: once; len: 14; v_gene: TRBV7-2; d_gene: NA; j_gene: TRBJ2-7; CDR3nt: TGTGCCAGCAGCTTAGACGCTACGACCTACGAGCAGTACTTC; CDR3aa: CASSLDATTYEQYF
abundance: NA; len: 13; v_gene: TRBV5-4; d_gene: NA; j_gene: TRBJ1-2; CDR3nt: TGTGCCAGCACCTGGAGGGTAGACTATGGCTACACCTTC; CDR3aa: CASTWRVDYGYTF
abundance: NA; len: 15; v_gene: TRBV6-4; d_gene: TRBD2; j_gene: TRBJ2-2; CDR3nt: TGTGCCAGCAGTGGAGGGGACTACCACACCGGGGAGCTGTTTTTT; CDR3aa: CASSGGDYHTGELFF
abundance: NA; len: 17; v_gene: TRBV5-6; d_gene: TRBD1; j_gene: TRBJ2-3; CDR3nt: TGTGCCAGCAGCTTTTTCGCGCCGGGACAGGGAGGAGATACGCAGTATTTT; CDR3aa: CASSFFAPGQGGDTQYF
abundance: NA; len: 13; v_gene: TRBV5-1; d_gene: NA; j_gene: TRBJ1-2; CDR3nt: TGCGCCAGCAGTGAGGGAATGGAAAATGGCTACACCTTC; CDR3aa: CASSEGMENGYTF
abundance: NA; len: 13; v_gene: TRBV28; d_gene: TRBD1; j_gene: TRBJ2-2; CDR3nt: TGTGCCAGCAGAACAGGGGGCACCGGGGAGCTGTTTTTT; CDR3aa: CASRTGGTGELFF
abundance: NA; len: 12; v_gene: TRBV9; d_gene: NA; j_gene: TRBJ1-1; CDR3nt: TGTGCCAGCAGCGTAGTGTATACTGAAGCTTTCTTT; CDR3aa: CASSVVYTEAFF
abundance: NA; len: 16; v_gene: TRBV6-2/TRBV6-3; d_gene: TRBD1; j_gene: TRBJ2-2; CDR3nt: TGTGCCAGCAGTCTCCCGACAGGGGTCAACACCGGGGAGCTGTTTTTT; CDR3aa: CASSLPTGVNTGELFF
abundance: NA; len: 15; v_gene: TRBV4-3; d_gene: TRBD1; j_gene: TRBJ2-1; CDR3nt: TGCGCCAGCAGCCAAGAGACAGGGTACTACAATGAGCAGTTCTTC; CDR3aa: CASSQETGYYNEQFF
abundance: once; len: 15; v_gene: TRBV30; d_gene: NA; j_gene: TRBJ1-6; CDR3nt: TGTGCCTGGAGTGCATACAGGGAGGGTAATTCACCCCTCCACTTT; CDR3aa: CAWSAYREGNSPLHF
abundance: NA; len: 13; v_gene: TRBV6-5; d_gene: NA; j_gene: TRBJ1-1; CDR3nt: TGTGCCTCCACACGTGGGAGGAACACTGAAGCTTTCTTT; CDR3aa: CASTRGRNTEAFF
abundance: once; len: 14; v_gene: TRBV28; d_gene: NA; j_gene: TRBJ1-4; CDR3nt: TGTGCCAGCAGTTTTAGTACTTCTAACGAGCGACTGTTTTTT; CDR3aa: CASSFSTSNERLFF
abundance: NA; len: 15; v_gene: TRBV4-1; d_gene: NA; j_gene: TRBJ2-1; CDR3nt: TGCGCCAGCAGCCAATTGGAGGGTTCCTACAATGAGCAGTTCTTC; CDR3aa: CASSQLEGSYNEQFF
abundance: NA; len: 14; v_gene: TRBV5-1; d_gene: TRBD1; j_gene: TRBJ1-1; CDR3nt: TGCGCCAGCAGCTTGGCCCGACAGGGCACTGAAGCTTTCTTT; CDR3aa: CASSLARQGTEAFF
abundance: NA; len: 14; v_gene: TRBV18; d_gene: NA; j_gene: TRBJ1-1; CDR3nt: TGTGCCAGCCTGAGCGATGGGGTTAGGGGTGAAGCTTTCTTT; CDR3aa: CASLSDGVRGEAFF
abundance: NA; len: 14; v_gene: TRBV19; d_gene: TRBD1; j_gene: TRBJ2-5; CDR3nt: TGTGCCAGTAGTACCCGGACAGGGAGGGAGACCCAGTACTTC; CDR3aa: CASSTRTGRETQYF
abundance: NA; len: 15; v_gene: TRBV4-2; d_gene: TRBD2; j_gene: TRBJ2-1; CDR3nt: TGTGCCAGCAGCCTTCGTACTAGCGGGCACAATGAGCAGTTCTTC; CDR3aa: CASSLRTSGHNEQFF